This T cell receptor beta chain was profiled in a study of cytomegalovirus exposure and HLA in healthy donors. The study ran its PCR with 60 Vbeta and 13 Jbeta primers. The method was immunoSEQ multiplex PCR; TCRdb's version includes in-frame clones alone and lacks a portion of them. The repertoire includes about 120,000 clones, 75% to 85% of them detected once, and 1.5% to 2.5% sits in the top ten. V was trimmed by 2 bases and J by 8 bases, leaving 9 bases between them. Germline V gene sequence: CDR1 MDHEN, CDR2 SYDVKM. CDR3 length equals 12 residues. The J gene is TRBJ1-2, the V gene TRBV28, with a possible D match to TRBD1 (6 bases). Sequenced material: PBMCs. This clonotype was obtained from a man between 18 and 29 years old in good health and CMV-seronegative. This CDR3 reads CASSLKGVGYTF. DNA of the CDR3: TGTGCCAGCAGTTTAAAGGGGGTCGGCTACACCTTC.